This T cell receptor beta chain was obtained from a study of cytomegalovirus exposure and HLA in healthy donors (TCRdb year 2017). Regarding the complete study: According to a later analysis, one platform produced both the roughly 110 validation repertoires and the roughly 640 repertoires of the first cohort. The study aimed to test whether signatures of past pathogen exposure could be identified by cataloging public T cell receptors. In addition to the first cohort of 666 subjects, a separate validation cohort of 100 to 150 different subjects was used. To predict cytomegalovirus infection status, the study combined high-throughput TCR immunosequencing, statistical association of individual TCRs with disease status, and machine learning. Results the study describes overall, beyond this receptor: According to the authors, the approach could potentially be generalized to other disease states and immunological phenotypes. Of the cluster scores, approximately 95% were above 0 in a later analysis, which found that TCRs clustered in the first cohort also tended to co-occur in the 95 to 150 validation repertoires. Cytomegalovirus status was reported to be diagnosed by the classifier with high specificity and sensitivity in both the original and validation cohorts. In vitro tests confirmed that a few of the cytomegalovirus-associated TCR beta chains recognize cytomegalovirus antigens. The study listed approximately 160 TCR beta chains as associated with cytomegalovirus. Most TCR sequences were seen in very few donors, while some public TCRs were found in many individuals. The validation cohort had no HLA typing available for a later analysis, so co-occurrence within that cohort was assessed over all 120 or so repertoires.

As concerns this clone: The antigen it recognizes is unknown. No per-base quality is available; no much larger clone lies one base away.

The library was made by the immunoSEQ multiplex PCR assay. In the source study's methods: A statistical classification framework was built to diagnose cytomegalovirus status from the catalog of TCR beta chain sequences. TCRdb obtained this table from immuneACCESS and retained in-frame rearrangements with V and J assigned. These tables miss some clones; where compared with another copy, unresolved V genes account for less than half of the shortfall, and the remainder is unexplained. Clone size and the V and J calls come from that table; the DNA yielded D and trimming. The sample table records some 140,000 clones; 86% of these occur just once. The ten largest clones represent approximately 2% of the sample. As encoded in the germline V gene, CDR1 is MDHEN while CDR2 is SYDVKM. From its cysteine to its phenylalanine, the CDR3 spans 13 amino acids. Kept here is only the CDR3 DNA, which spans 39 bases and is read in frame from base 1. The trim is 7 bases for V and 2 bases for J, with a gap of 12 bases between the germline ends.

Donors formed part of the validation cohort, which comprised 120 subjects and was distinct from the first cohort of 690 or so subjects. The clonotype was recovered from a human donor in good health. The chain couples TRBV28 to TRBJ2-7; no D segment can be confidently identified. The sample taken for sequencing was PBMCs. The DNA is as follows: TGTGCCAGCAATCCCACCCCTACCTACGAGCAGTACTTC. This is translated as CASNPTPTYEQYF.